The 11 T cell receptor beta chains reported below all come from one sample, sequenced in a study of control samples from healthy donors and cancer patients. The table came from immunoSEQ multiplex PCR; TCRdb's copy has only in-frame clones and leaves some out. The sample lists 150,000 to 200,000 clones, almost 90% occurring once. The sample taken for sequencing was blood. These receptors were obtained from a woman in her forties or fifties in good health.

The V and J genes are TRBV9 and TRBJ2-1; the match to TRBD2 covers 10 bases. The CDR3 runs to 17 residues. V lost 4 bases, J lost 5 bases, and 12 bases stayed unmatched. Germline-derived CDR1 and CDR2 are SGDLS and YYNGEE. DNA for the CDR3: TGTGCCAGCAGCTGGGGGCTAGCGGGGGAATCCAACAATGAGCAGTTCTTC. Its translation is CASSWGLAGESNNEQFF.

This chain connects TRBV29-1 to TRBJ1-1, with a possible D match to TRBD1 (6 bases). Trimming removed 2 bases from V and 2 bases from J, with 9 bases in between. Germline CDR1 is SQVTM and CDR2 is ANQGSEA. This CDR3 has 13 residues. In DNA, the CDR3 is TGCAGCGTTGAAACGACAGGTAACACTGAAGCTTTCTTT. It is translated as CSVETTGNTEAFF.

This chain joins TRBV18 and TRBJ2-7; D unresolved. V shed 3 bases and J shed 4 bases, with 13 bases lying between them. CDR3 length: 14 residues. Germline V gene sequence: CDR1 KGHSH, CDR2 LQKENI. In DNA, the CDR3 is TGTGCCAGCTCACCCCCCGGCGCCGGTTACGAGCAGTACTTC. Its protein product is CASSPPGAGYEQYF.

The chain recombines TRBV3-1 (or the pseudogene TRBV3-2) with TRBJ2-5; D is unclear. This CDR3 is 11 amino acids long. Trimming took 8 bases from V and 9 from J, leaving 13 bases between them. In germline, CDR1 is LGHDT, CDR2 YNNKEL (reference sequence). The CDR3, as DNA: TGTGCCAGCGGCGAGACTGGACCCCAGTACTTC. Translating gives CASGETGPQYF.

The chain uses TRBV6-5 and TRBJ1-6; 7 nucleotides match TRBD1. This CDR3 comprises 15 residues. The germline CDR1 and CDR2 sequences are MNHEY and SVGAGI. The V segment lost 6 bases and the J segment 6 bases; nucleotides outside the gene matches: 8. The CDR3 sequence: CASSLQGSFNSPLHF. In DNA form, the CDR3 reads TGTGCCAGCAGCTTACAGGGGAGTTTTAATTCACCCCTCCACTTT.

The J gene is TRBJ2-2, the V gene TRBV15; no clear D. The CDR3 is made up of 14 amino acids. CDR1 and CDR2 from the germline V gene are LNHNV and YYDKDF (reference sequence). V lost 10 bases and J 1 base, leaving 13 bases between the germline ends. The CDR3, as DNA: TGTGCCAGCGCAAAGTCGGGGAACACCGGGGAGCTGTTTTTT. It translates to CASAKSGNTGELFF.

The chain combines TRBV27 with TRBJ1-1; no clear D gene. Trimming removed 8 bases at V and 11 bases at J, with 9 bases between. Germline V lookup: CDR1 MNHEY, CDR2 SMNVEV (reference sequence). There are 9 residues in the CDR3. In DNA form, the CDR3 reads TGTGCCAGCGCGGGGATGGCTTTCTTT. Translating it yields CASAGMAFF.

The chain employs TRBV28 and TRBJ2-1; possibly TRBD2 for D (7 bases). The length of the CDR3 is 13 residues. The V gene's germline CDR1 is MDHEN and CDR2 SYDVKM. The V end lost 5 bases, the J end lost 4 bases, and 9 bases lay between the germline ends. The CDR3 is CASSRGGYNEQFF. CDR3 nucleotide sequence: TGTGCCAGCAGTAGGGGGGGGTACAATGAGCAGTTCTTC.

In its sample, this clone was seen a few times. The chain uses TRBV7-8 and TRBJ2-7; 8 positions match TRBD2. The CDR3 length is 15 residues. Germline values: CDR1 SGHVS, CDR2 FQNEAQ. V shed 1 base and J 3 bases; nucleotides not matched to a gene: 5. The CDR3 sequence is CASSLVLGGGYEQYF. The CDR3 region has the DNA TGTGCCAGCAGCTTAGTCCTCGGGGGGGGCTACGAGCAGTACTTC.

This chain uses TRBV29-1 with TRBJ1-1, with D hard to call. Trimming removed 8 bases at V and 1 base at J, with 14 bases between. Germline V gives CDR1 SQVTM, CDR2 ANQGSEA. The CDR3 runs 13 residues. For the CDR3, the DNA is TGCAGCACCTCCCAGAGTCGGAACACTGAAGCTTTCTTT. Residues: CSTSQSRNTEAFF.

The J gene is TRBJ2-1, the V gene TRBV6-2 or TRBV6-3, with 8 bases that match TRBD2. Trimming cost V 4 bases and J 8 bases; bases outside gene matches: 19. This CDR3 spans 18 amino acids. Germline loops: CDR1 MNHEY, CDR2 SVGEGT. The CDR3 loop reads CASSSRAIAGILRDEQFF. The DNA for the CDR3 is TGTGCCAGCAGTTCACGAGCGATAGCGGGGATACTTAGGGATGAGCAGTTCTTC.